This T cell receptor (beta chain) derives from a study of T cell responses to AZD1222 COVID-19 vaccine. As concerns this clone: Its target is unknown.

Second-dose schedules of about 4 or about 12 weeks were combined. Assay: immunoSEQ multiplex PCR; the TCRdb copy retains only in-frame clones and omits some. Among fewer than 150,000 clones listed, about nine tenths were seen once. Broader study findings: Scientists sampled the repertoires only once the peak T cell response had passed. Reportedly, nearly half of unique spike TCRs recognized epitopes outside B.1.351/B.1.1.7 mutations.

The CDR3 runs to 14 residues. The ends were cut back, 0 bases at V and 5 bases at J, with 9 bases in the middle. CDR1 is LGHNA, CDR2 YNFKEQ, per germline. This sequence joins TRBV4-2 and TRBJ2-3, with D unclear. The specimen comprised peripheral blood, sampled 28 days after the second AZD1222 dose. The clonotype comes from an adult who received the AZD1222 COVID-19 vaccine. The DNA for the CDR3 is TGTGCCAGCAGCCAAGATCTGAGGCTAGATACGCAGTATTTT. This gives the protein CASSQDLRLDTQYF.